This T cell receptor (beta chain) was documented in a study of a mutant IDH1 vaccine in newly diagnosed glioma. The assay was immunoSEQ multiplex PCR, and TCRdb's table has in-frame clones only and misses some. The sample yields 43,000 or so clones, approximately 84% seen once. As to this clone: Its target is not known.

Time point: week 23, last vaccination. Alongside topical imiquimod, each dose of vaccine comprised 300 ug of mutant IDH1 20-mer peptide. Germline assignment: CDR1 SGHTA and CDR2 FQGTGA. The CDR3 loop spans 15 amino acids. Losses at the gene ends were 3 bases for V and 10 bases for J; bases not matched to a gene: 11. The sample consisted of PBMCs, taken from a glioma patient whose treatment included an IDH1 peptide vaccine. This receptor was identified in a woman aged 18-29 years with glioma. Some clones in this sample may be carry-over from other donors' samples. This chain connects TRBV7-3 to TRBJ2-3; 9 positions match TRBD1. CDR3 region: CASSFPGQGSIAQYF. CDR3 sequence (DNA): TGTGCCAGCAGCTTTCCGGGACAGGGTTCTATCGCGCAGTATTTT.